The next 18 T cell receptor beta chains were all read from a single sample in a study of shared clonotypes between healthy human individuals. This table comes from immunoSEQ multiplex PCR, and its TCRdb copy is limited to in-frame clones, with some not included. This table has about 1.5 million clones, nearly 99% appearing once. Material: naive CD4+ T cells sorted from blood. The subset here: CD45RA+ positively selected. The receptor set was obtained from a man in his thirties or forties in good health.

This chain connects TRBV14 to TRBJ1-4; no reliable D call. The V end lost 0 bases, the J end lost 8 bases, and 13 bases lay between the germline ends. The CDR3 consists of 15 residues. Germline CDR1 is SGHDN and CDR2 is FVKESK. CDR3 DNA sequence: TGTGCCAGCAGCCAAGATGAGGGTGGAAACGAAAAACTGTTTTTT. Amino acids: CASSQDEGGNEKLFF.

The chain is built from TRBV5-1 and TRBJ2-5, with 7 bases lining up with TRBD1. There are 15 residues in the CDR3. The V gene end was trimmed by 4 bases and the J gene end by 4 bases; junction bases not matched to a gene: 10. CDR1 is SGHRS, CDR2 YFSETQ, per germline. The CDR3 here is CASSPGQSLTETQYF. The CDR3 nucleotides are TGCGCCAGCAGCCCGGGACAGAGTCTCACAGAGACCCAGTACTTC.

The rearrangement joins TRBV7-9 to TRBJ1-4; D possibly corresponds to TRBD1 (6 bases). Between the trimmed V and J ends, which lost 7 bases and 7 bases, there was a span of 19 bases. The CDR3 is 15 amino acids. Germline CDR1 reads SEHNR; CDR2 reads FQNEAQ (reference sequence). CDR3 DNA: TGTGCCAGCACTTTTGGGCAGGGGTTGAGTGAAAAACTGTTTTTT. Its translation is CASTFGQGLSEKLFF. The whole variable domain, remainder taken from reference TRBV7-9 and TRBJ1-4, is DTGVSQNPRHKITKRGQNVTFRCDPISEHNRLYWYRQTLGQGPEFLTYFQNEAQLEKSRLLSDRFSAERPKGSFSTLEIQRTEQGDSAMYLCASTFGQGLSEKLFFGSGTQLSVL.

The count of this clone is one. J is TRBJ2-5 and V is TRBV5-1; 11 nucleotides agree with TRBD1. V lost 4 bases, J lost 6 bases, and 11 bases stayed unmatched. Per germline, CDR1 SGHRS and CDR2 YFSETQ. This CDR3 has 16 amino acids. CDR3: CASSRKGQGVEKTQYF. Here the CDR3 DNA reads TGCGCCAGCAGCCGAAAGGGACAGGGGGTGGAAAAGACCCAGTACTTC.

Comments on this clone: The same CDR3 is also encoded by other DNA sequences in this sample. The chain combines TRBV27 with TRBJ1-4; D gene unclear. V shed 5 bases and J shed 1 base, with 11 bases lying between them. The CDR3 has 15 residues. Germline assignment: CDR1 MNHEY and CDR2 SMNVEV (reference sequence). CDR3 in DNA: TGTGCCAGCAGTCCTGGACGGGGAACTAATGAAAAACTGTTTTTT. It specifies CASSPGRGTNEKLFF.

The chain carries TRBV29-1 and TRBJ2-3; 8 positions agree with TRBD2. Germline V gives CDR1 SQVTM, CDR2 ANQGSEA. V gave up 5 bases and J gave up 6 bases; unmatched junction bases: 7. CDR3 size: 13 residues. CDR3 in amino acids: CSVTSGNRDTQYF. DNA of the CDR3: TGCAGCGTTACTAGCGGCAACAGGGATACGCAGTATTTT.

The rearrangement joins TRBV19 to TRBJ2-5; maybe TRBD2 (5 bases). V was trimmed by 7 bases and J by 4 bases, leaving 13 bases between them. The CDR3 covers 13 residues. The V gene's germline CDR1 is LNHDA and CDR2 SQIVND (reference sequence). The CDR3 here is CASNGGASETQYF. The DNA of the CDR3 is TGTGCCAGTAACGGAGGCGCCTCAGAGACCCAGTACTTC.

The rearrangement uses TRBV5-1 and TRBJ2-1; 10 bases line up with TRBD2. This CDR3 is 16 amino acids long. CDR1 SGHRS and CDR2 YFSETQ come from the germline V gene. V was clipped by 4 bases and J by 2 bases; unmatched bases: 6. The DNA of the CDR3 is TGCGCCAGCAGCCCGGGACTAGCGCGAACCTACAATGAGCAGTTCTTC. Amino acid sequence: CASSPGLARTYNEQFF.

The V call is TRBV11-2, the J call TRBJ2-3; weak D call: TRBD2 (6 bases). The V end lost 3 bases, the J end lost 2 bases, and 15 bases lay between the germline ends. This CDR3 spans 16 amino acids. The germline V gene encodes CDR1 SGHAT and CDR2 FQNNGV. The DNA for the CDR3 is TGTGCCAGCAGCTTTCTCCCGGGACTTGACACAGATACGCAGTATTTT. It specifies CASSFLPGLDTDTQYF.

The chain links TRBV11-2 to TRBJ2-6, with D unclear. Trimming shortened V by 1 base and J by 11 bases, and 9 bases separated the two germline ends. The CDR3 has 13 residues. Germline CDR1 reads SGHAT; CDR2 reads FQNNGV. The CDR3 loop reads CASSLGAGYVLTF. The DNA of the CDR3 is TGTGCCAGCAGCTTAGGGGCAGGATACGTCCTGACTTTC.

The chain links TRBV6-6 to TRBJ2-2; 12 positions match TRBD2. Germline loops: CDR1 MNHNY, CDR2 SVGAGI (reference sequence). This CDR3 contains 15 residues. With V trimmed by 4 bases and J by 5 bases, 2 bases remained unmatched. The CDR3 sequence is CASSSLAGGTGELFF. The CDR3 region has the DNA TGTGCCAGCAGTTCCCTAGCGGGAGGGACCGGGGAGCTGTTTTTT.

The chain recombines TRBV29-1 with TRBJ2-3; D gene ambiguous. Germline V gene lookup returns CDR1 SQVTM and CDR2 ANQGSEA. The CDR3 has 12 residues. The ends were cut back, 7 bases at V and 3 bases at J, with 11 bases in the middle. CDR3 protein: CSAELTTDTQYF. The CDR3 DNA reads TGCAGCGCAGAGCTTACAACAGATACGCAGTATTTT.

V is TRBV7-9 and J is TRBJ2-2, with D uncertain. V lost 5 bases, J lost 7 bases, and 14 bases lay in between. The CDR3 runs to 14 residues. Germline V gives CDR1 SEHNR, CDR2 FQNEAQ (reference sequence). In nucleotides, the CDR3 is TGTGCCAGCAGCCCAATTAGAGTTGTCGGGGAGCTGTTTTTT. Translating it yields CASSPIRVVGELFF.

The chain recombines TRBV28 with TRBJ1-4; D is perhaps TRBD1 (5 bases). V gave up 2 bases and J gave up 5 bases, with 12 bases separating them. CDR1 MDHEN and CDR2 SYDVKM come from the germline V gene. CDR3 length: 15 amino acids. CDR3 sequence reads: CASSLGGRENEKLFF. In nucleotides, the CDR3 is TGTGCCAGCAGTTTAGGGGGAAGAGAAAATGAAAAACTGTTTTTT.

This chain connects TRBV11-2 to TRBJ2-7; weak D call: TRBD2 (6 bases). Germline CDR1 SGHAT, CDR2 FQNNGV. This CDR3 has 14 amino acids. Deletions cut 5 bases from V and 3 bases from J, with 14 bases between. The CDR3 region is CASSLLSGSYEQYF. CDR3 bases: TGTGCCAGCAGCCTTCTCTCCGGGAGCTACGAGCAGTACTTC.

This sequence joins TRBV5-8 and TRBJ2-5; TRBD1 or TRBD2 may be the D gene (5 bases each). Per the germline V gene, CDR1 is SGHTS and CDR2 is YDEGEE. The CDR3 consists of 11 residues. The CDR3 region has the DNA TGTGGTGGGGGATGGAAAGAGACCCAGTACTTC. Its translation is CGGGWKETQYF.

V and J are TRBV29-1 and TRBJ2-5, with D possibly being TRBD2 (6 bases). This CDR3 contains 16 residues. V was pared by 6 bases and J by 6 bases, with 26 bases between. Germline lookup yields CDR1 SQVTM and CDR2 ANQGSEA. The CDR3 here is CSVLKQSTRLIQTQYF. CDR3 DNA: TGCAGCGTCCTTAAGCAATCGACTAGGCTCATCCAGACCCAGTACTTC.

This clone appeared once. The chain's CDR3 is CSVWGPGTDTQYF. The CDR3 region has the DNA TGCAGCGTTTGGGGGCCGGGCACAGATACGCAGTATTTT. This rearrangement joins TRBV29-1 to TRBJ2-3, with D possibly matching TRBD1 (6 bases). The CDR3 extends over 13 amino acids. Germline assignment: CDR1 SQVTM and CDR2 ANQGSEA. The ends were cut back, 5 bases at V and 1 base at J, with 10 bases in the middle.